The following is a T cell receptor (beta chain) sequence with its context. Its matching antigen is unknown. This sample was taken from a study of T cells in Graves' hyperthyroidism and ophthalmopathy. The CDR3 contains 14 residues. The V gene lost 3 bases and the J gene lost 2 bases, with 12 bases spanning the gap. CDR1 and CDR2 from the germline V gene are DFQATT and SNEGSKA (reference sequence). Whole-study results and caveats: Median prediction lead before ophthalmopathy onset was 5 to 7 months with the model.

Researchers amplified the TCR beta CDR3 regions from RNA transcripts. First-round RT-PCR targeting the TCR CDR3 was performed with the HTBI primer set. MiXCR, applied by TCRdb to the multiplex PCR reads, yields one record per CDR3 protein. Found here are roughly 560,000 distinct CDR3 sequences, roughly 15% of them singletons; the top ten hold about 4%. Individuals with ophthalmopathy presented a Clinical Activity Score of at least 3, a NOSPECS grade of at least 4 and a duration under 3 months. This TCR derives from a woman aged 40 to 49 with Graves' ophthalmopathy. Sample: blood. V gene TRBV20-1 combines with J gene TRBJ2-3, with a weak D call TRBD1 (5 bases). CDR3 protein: CSARVDSSTDTQYF. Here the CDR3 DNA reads TGCAGTGCTAGGGTCGACAGTTCCACAGATACGCAGTATTTT.